The clone carrying this T cell receptor beta chain was seen ten or more times. Its specificity is not known. The sample comes from a study of T-cell reconstitution after alpha-beta-depleted transplantation in children. Regarding the study as a whole: Where some patients showed high TCRbeta diversity at day 60, it came from recipient T cells and thymic progenitors that had survived. T-cell counts and diversity were attributed mostly to newly produced T cells one year after transplant. Several hundred expanded graft clones reportedly were the source of alpha-beta T cells about two months after transplant.

Construction of the TCRbeta library involved unique molecular identifiers. TCRdb reanalysed the PCR reads using MiXCR and keeps one entry per CDR3 protein. The table lists around 490,000 distinct CDR3 sequences, roughly an eighth of them singletons. This CDR3 has 18 amino acids. Looked up from germline, CDR1 is SGHAT and CDR2 is FQNNGV. The J segment lost 5 bases and the V segment lost 5 bases, leaving 17 bases of the junction unmatched. The sequence came from a female patient aged 2 to 10 who had a stem cell transplant for aplastic anemia, so the T cells may come from the graft donor. The material sequenced was PBMCs, mostly from graft donor cells, taken 180 days after TCRalphabeta/CD19-depleted stem cell transplant. This chain uses TRBV11-2 with TRBJ2-3, with 9 bases lining up with TRBD2. This CDR3 is CASSLTFTSGPHRDTQYF. CDR3 coding DNA: TGTGCCAGCAGCCTCACCTTCACTAGCGGGCCCCATCGAGATACGCAGTATTTT.